This T cell receptor (beta chain) was documented in a study of early T cells in non-severe SARS-CoV-2 infection. Whole-study results and caveats: VDJdb matching favored anti-spike CD8 responses, missing private and CD4 specificities.

TCRdb called the 5' RACE reads again in MiXCR, with one record for every CDR3 protein. The data contain more than 65,000 distinct CDR3 sequences, 9.5% to 15% of them singletons. In regard to this clonotype: What it binds is not known.

V shed 5 bases and J 0 bases; nucleotides not matched to a gene: 5. Looked up from germline, CDR1 is SQVTM and CDR2 is ANQGSEA. The CDR3 runs 14 residues. The chain combines TRBV29-1 with TRBJ1-1; 8 bases are a match to TRBD1. Sequencing was carried out using whole blood. This receptor was taken from an adult who was a healthcare worker with PCR-confirmed SARS-CoV-2 infection or an uninfected control (not recorded which). The CDR3: CSVRRQGMNTEAFF. The CDR3 bases are TGCAGCGTTCGGAGACAGGGGATGAACACTGAAGCTTTCTTT.